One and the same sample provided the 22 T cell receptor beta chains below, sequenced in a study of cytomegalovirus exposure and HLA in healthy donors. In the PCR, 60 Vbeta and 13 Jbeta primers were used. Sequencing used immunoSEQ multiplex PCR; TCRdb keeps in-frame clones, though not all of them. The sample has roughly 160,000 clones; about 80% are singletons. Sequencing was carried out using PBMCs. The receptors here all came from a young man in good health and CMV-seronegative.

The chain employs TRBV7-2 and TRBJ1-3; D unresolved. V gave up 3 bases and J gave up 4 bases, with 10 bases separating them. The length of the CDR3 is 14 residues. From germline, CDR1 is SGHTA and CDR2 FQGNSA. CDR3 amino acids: CASSFLPEGNTIYF. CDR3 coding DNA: TGTGCCAGCAGCTTCCTCCCCGAGGGAAACACCATATATTTT.

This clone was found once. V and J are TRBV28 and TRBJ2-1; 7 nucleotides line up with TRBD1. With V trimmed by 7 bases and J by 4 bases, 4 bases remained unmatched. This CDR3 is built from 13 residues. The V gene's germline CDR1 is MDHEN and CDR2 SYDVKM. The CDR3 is CASKGARYNEQFF. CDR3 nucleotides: TGTGCCAGCAAGGGGGCGCGGTACAATGAGCAGTTCTTC.

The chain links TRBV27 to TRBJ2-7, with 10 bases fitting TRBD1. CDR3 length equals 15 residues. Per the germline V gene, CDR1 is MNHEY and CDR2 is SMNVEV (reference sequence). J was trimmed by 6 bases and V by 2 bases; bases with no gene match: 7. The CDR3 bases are TGTGCCAGCAGTTTACCCCCCGGGACAGGGGCCGAGCAGTACTTC. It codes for CASSLPPGTGAEQYF.

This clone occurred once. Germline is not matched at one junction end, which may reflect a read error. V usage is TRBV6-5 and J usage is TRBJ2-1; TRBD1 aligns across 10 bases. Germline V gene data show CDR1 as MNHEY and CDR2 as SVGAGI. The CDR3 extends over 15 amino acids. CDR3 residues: CASSSGTGVYDEQFF. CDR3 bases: TGTGCCAGCAGCTCCGGGACAGGGGTCTACGATGAGCAGTTCTTC.

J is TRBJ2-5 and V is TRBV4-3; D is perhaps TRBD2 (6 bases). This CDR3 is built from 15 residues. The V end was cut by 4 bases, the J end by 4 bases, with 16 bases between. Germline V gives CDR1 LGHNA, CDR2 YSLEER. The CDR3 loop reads CASSLHLGGGETQYF. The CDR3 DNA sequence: TGCGCCAGCAGCCTTCATTTGGGGGGAGGAGAGACCCAGTACTTC.

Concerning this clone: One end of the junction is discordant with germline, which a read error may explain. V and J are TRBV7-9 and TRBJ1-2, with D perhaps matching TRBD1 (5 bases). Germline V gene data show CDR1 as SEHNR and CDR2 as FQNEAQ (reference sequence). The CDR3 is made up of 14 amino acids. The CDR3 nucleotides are TGTTCCAGCAGCTTACAAGGCAGGGTAAAGGGCTACACCTTC. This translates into CSSSLQGRVKGYTF.

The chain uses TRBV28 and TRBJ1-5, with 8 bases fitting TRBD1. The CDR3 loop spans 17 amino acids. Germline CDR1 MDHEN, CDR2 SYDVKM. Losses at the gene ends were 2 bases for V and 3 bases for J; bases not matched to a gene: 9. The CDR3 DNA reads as TGTGCCAGCAGTTTAAGGTGGACAGGGCTGATCAATCAGCCCCAGCATTTT. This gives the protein CASSLRWTGLINQPQHF.

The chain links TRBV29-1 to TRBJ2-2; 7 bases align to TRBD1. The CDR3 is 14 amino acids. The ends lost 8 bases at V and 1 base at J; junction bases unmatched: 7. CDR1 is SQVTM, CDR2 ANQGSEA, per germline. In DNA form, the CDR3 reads TGCAGCATGCTAAGACAGGGGAACACCGGGGAGCTGTTTTTT. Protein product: CSMLRQGNTGELFF.

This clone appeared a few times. DNA for the CDR3: TGCGCCAGCAGCCAAGTGAGTGTCGGACAGTTGAACACTGAAGCTTTCTTT. It yields the protein CASSQVSVGQLNTEAFF. The V gene is TRBV4-1, the J gene TRBJ1-1; D is perhaps TRBD1 (6 bases). The V gene lost 1 base and the J gene lost 0 bases, with 15 bases spanning the gap. Germline-derived CDR1 and CDR2 are MGHRA and YSYEKL. This CDR3 is 17 amino acids long.

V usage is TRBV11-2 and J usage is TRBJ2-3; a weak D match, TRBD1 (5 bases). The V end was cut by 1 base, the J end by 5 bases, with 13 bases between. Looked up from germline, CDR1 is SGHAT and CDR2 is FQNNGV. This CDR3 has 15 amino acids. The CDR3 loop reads CASSLGGQWGDTQYF. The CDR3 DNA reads TGTGCCAGCAGCTTAGGTGGACAATGGGGAGATACGCAGTATTTT.

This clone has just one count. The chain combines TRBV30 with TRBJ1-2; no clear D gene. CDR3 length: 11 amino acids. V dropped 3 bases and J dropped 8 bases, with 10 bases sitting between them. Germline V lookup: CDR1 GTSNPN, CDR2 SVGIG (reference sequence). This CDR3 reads CAWSGGGGYTF. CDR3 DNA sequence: TGTGCCTGGAGCGGAGGCGGGGGCTACACCTTC.

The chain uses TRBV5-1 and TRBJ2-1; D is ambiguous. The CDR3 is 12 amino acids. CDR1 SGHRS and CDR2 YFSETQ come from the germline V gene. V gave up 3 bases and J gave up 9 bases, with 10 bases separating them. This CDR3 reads CASSSQGGEQFF. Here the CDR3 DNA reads TGCGCCAGCAGCTCTCAAGGCGGTGAGCAGTTCTTC. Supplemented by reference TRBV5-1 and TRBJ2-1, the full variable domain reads KAGVTQTPRYLIKTRGQQVTLSCSPISGHRSVSWYQQTPGQGLQFLFEYFSETQRNKGNFPGRFSGRQFSNSRSEMNVSTLELGDSALYLCASSSQGGEQFFGPGTRLTVL.

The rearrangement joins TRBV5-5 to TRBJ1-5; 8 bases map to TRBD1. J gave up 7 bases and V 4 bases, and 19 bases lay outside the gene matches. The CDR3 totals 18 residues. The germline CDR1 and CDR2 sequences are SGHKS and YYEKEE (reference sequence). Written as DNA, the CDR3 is TGTGCCAGCAGCCGCAACCTCCGACAGGGGAATCCTAGCCAGCCCCAGCATTTT. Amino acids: CASSRNLRQGNPSQPQHF.

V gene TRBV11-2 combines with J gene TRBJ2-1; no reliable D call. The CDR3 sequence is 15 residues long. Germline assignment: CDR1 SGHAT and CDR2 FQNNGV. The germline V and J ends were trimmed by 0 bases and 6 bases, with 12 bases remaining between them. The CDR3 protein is CASSLDRSQLNEQFF. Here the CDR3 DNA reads TGTGCCAGCAGCTTAGACAGGTCCCAACTCAATGAGCAGTTCTTC.

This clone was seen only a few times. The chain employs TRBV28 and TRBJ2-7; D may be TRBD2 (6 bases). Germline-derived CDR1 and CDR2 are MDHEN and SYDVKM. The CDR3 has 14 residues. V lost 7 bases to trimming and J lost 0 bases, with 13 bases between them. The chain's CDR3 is CASNRLGSSYEQYF. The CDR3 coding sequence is TGTGCCAGCAACCGGCTCGGGAGCTCCTACGAGCAGTACTTC.

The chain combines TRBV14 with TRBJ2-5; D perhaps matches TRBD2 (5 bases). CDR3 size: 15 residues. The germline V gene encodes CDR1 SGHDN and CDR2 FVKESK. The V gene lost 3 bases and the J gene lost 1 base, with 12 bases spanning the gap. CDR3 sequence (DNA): TGTGCCAGCAGCCAGCGAGTGAGGGTCCAAGAGACCCAGTACTTC. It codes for CASSQRVRVQETQYF.

The CDR3 loop reads CASSLAGTAYGYTF. CDR3 sequence (DNA): TGTGCCAGCAGCTTAGCCGGGACAGCCTATGGCTACACCTTC. The gene calls are TRBV7-9 and TRBJ1-2; TRBD1 matches 7 bases. The CDR3 covers 14 residues. V shed 0 bases, J shed 4 bases, and the junction held 2 bases outside the gene matches. Germline V gene sequence: CDR1 SEHNR, CDR2 FQNEAQ (reference sequence). The whole variable domain, remainder taken from reference TRBV7-9 and TRBJ1-2, is DTGVSQNPRHKITKRGQNVTFRCDPISEHNRLYWYRQTLGQGPEFLTYFQNEAQLEKSRLLSDRFSAERPKGSFSTLEIQRTEQGDSAMYLCASSLAGTAYGYTFGSGTRLTVV.

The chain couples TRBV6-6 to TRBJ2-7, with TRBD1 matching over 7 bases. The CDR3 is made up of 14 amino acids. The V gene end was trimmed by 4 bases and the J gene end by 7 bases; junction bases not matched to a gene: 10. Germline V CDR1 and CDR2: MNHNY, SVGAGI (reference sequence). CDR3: CASSSPGQLQEQYF. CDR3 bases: TGTGCCAGCAGTTCGCCGGGACAGCTGCAGGAGCAGTACTTC.

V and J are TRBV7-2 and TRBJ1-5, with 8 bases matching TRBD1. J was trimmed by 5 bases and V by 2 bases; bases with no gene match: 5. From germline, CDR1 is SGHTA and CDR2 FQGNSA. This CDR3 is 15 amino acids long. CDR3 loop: CASSLTRDRYQPQHF. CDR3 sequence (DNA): TGTGCCAGCAGCTTAACGCGGGACAGGTATCAGCCCCAGCATTTT.

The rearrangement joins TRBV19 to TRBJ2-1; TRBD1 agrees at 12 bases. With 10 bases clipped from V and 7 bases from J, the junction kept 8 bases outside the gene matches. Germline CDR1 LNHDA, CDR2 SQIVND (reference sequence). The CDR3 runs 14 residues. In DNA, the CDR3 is TGTGCCATAGGAGGGACAGGGGGCCTGAATGAGCAGTTCTTC. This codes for CAIGGTGGLNEQFF.

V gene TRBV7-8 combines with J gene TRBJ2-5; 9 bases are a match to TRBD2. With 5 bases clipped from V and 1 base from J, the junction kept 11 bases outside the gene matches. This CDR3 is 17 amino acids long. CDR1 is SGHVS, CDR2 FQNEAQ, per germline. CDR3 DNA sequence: TGTGCCAGCAGCCCCACATTAGCGGGAGTATTCCAAGAGACCCAGTACTTC. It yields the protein CASSPTLAGVFQETQYF. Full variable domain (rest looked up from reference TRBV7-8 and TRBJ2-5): GAGVSQSPRYKVAKRGQDVALRCDPISGHVSLFWYQQALGQGPEFLTYFQNEAQLDKSGLPSDRFFAERPEGSVSTLKIQRTQQEDSAVYLCASSPTLAGVFQETQYFGPGTRLLVL.

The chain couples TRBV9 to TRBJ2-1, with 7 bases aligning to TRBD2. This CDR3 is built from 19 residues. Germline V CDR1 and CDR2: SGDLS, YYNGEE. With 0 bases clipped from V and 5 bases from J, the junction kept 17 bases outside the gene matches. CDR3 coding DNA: TGTGCCAGCAGCGTAGGCCTCCTTCTACGCGGGAGTAACAACAATGAGCAGTTCTTC. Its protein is CASSVGLLLRGSNNNEQFF.